The next 18 T cell receptor beta chains were all read from a single sample in a study of tumor-infiltrating lymphocytes in oesophageal squamous cell carcinoma. TCRdb passed the PCR reads through MiXCR, listing each CDR3 protein once. The table records 15,000 to 20,000 distinct CDR3 sequences, around 40% of them present only once. What was sequenced was blood. The origin of the receptors is a female donor with esophageal squamous cell carcinoma.

This chain uses TRBV6-2 or TRBV6-3 with TRBJ1-2, with D uncertain. This CDR3 contains 12 residues. The germline gives CDR1 MNHEY, CDR2 SVGEGT. The V gene lost 6 bases and the J gene lost 4 bases, with 9 bases spanning the gap. The CDR3 nucleotides read TGTGCCAGCAGGTCTGGGGTCTATGGCTACACCTTC. Its translation: CASRSGVYGYTF.

This clonotype was seen many times. The chain has TRBV27 and TRBJ2-1, with 7 nucleotides matching TRBD2. CDR3 length: 14 residues. The J segment lost 2 bases and the V segment lost 7 bases, leaving 5 bases of the junction unmatched. The germline CDR1 and CDR2 sequences are MNHEY and SMNVEV (reference sequence). The CDR3 region is CASKALAAYNEQFF. The CDR3, as DNA: TGTGCCAGCAAAGCGCTAGCGGCCTACAATGAGCAGTTCTTC.

This clonotype was found many times. The V gene is TRBV2, the J gene TRBJ2-1; D call uncertain. The CDR3 runs 17 residues. Trimming left V 4 bases short and J 0 bases short, with 16 bases between. Germline CDR1 SNHLY, CDR2 FYNNEI. CDR3 loop: CASSGILWESSYNEQFF. CDR3 coding DNA: TGTGCCAGCAGTGGGATCTTGTGGGAATCCTCCTACAATGAGCAGTTCTTC.

This clonotype was seen a handful of times. The rearrangement uses TRBV7-3 and TRBJ2-7; 7 nucleotides align to TRBD2. The J call is in doubt because the DNA end fits TRBJ2-5 better. The CDR3 loop spans 15 amino acids. Germline CDR1 reads SGHTA; CDR2 reads FQGTGA. DNA of the CDR3: TGTGCCAGCAGCCCGATGGGAGGGATCCAAGAGACCCAGTACTTC. The encoded protein is CASSPMGGIQETQYF.

This clonotype was seen more than once but under ten times. V is TRBV7-9 and J is TRBJ2-1; D tentatively fits TRBD1 or TRBD2 (5 bases each). This CDR3 is built from 14 residues. Germline V gene sequence: CDR1 SEHNR, CDR2 FQNEAQ (reference sequence). Deletions cut 0 bases from V and 5 bases from J, with 8 bases between. The DNA of the CDR3 is TGTGCCAGCAGCTTAGCTGGGGGTGACAATGAGCAGTTCTTC. Protein: CASSLAGGDNEQFF.

This clonotype showed up many times. This CDR3 reads CASSLVGTGPYEQYF. CDR3 coding DNA: TGTGCCAGCAGCTTGGTGGGGACAGGGCCCTACGAGCAGTACTTC. V usage is TRBV5-5 and J usage is TRBJ2-7, with 9 bases that match TRBD1. V trimming: 0 bases; J trimming: 2 bases; junction bases outside the gene matches: 3. The CDR3 runs 15 residues. Germline loops: CDR1 SGHKS, CDR2 YYEKEE (reference sequence).

This clonotype is medium-sized (0.01 to 0.1%) within its sample. CDR3 sequence reads: CASSPRLSEETQYF. The CDR3 DNA reads TGTGCCAGCAGCCCGAGACTTTCGGAAGAGACCCAGTACTTC. The chain combines TRBV7-2 with TRBJ2-5; no reliable D call. In germline, CDR1 is SGHTA, CDR2 FQGNSA. This CDR3 region has 14 residues. V lost 5 bases and J 3 bases, leaving 13 bases between the germline ends.

This clonotype was counted only a few times. No conserved phenylalanine or tryptophan is present at the end of the CDR3, so a read error is the likely explanation. No DNA is shown, since the ends of the CDR3 on it are uncertain; the CDR3 is the one TCRdb lists. V is TRBV7-5 and J is TRBJ2-7; TRBD1 is taken as the D call from the table, unchecked against the DNA. TRBV7-5 is a recognized pseudogene. The CDR3 is 21 residues long, counting both termini. The CDR3 here is CISVPEARAGTGENYGYTFGS.

By proportion, this clonotype is medium-sized. This rearrangement joins TRBV7-2 to TRBJ2-3; the D is unclear. The CDR3 is 11 amino acids. CDR1 and CDR2 (germline): SGHTA, FQGNSA. Deletions cut 4 bases from V and 4 bases from J, with 3 bases between. The CDR3 sequence is CASSSSDTQYF. The CDR3 coding sequence is TGTGCCAGCAGCTCTTCAGATACGCAGTATTTT.

In its sample, this clonotype ranks as large. The V call is TRBV6-1, the J call TRBJ2-2, with a weak D call TRBD2 (5 bases). V was clipped by 4 bases and J by 6 bases, with 18 bases between them. Germline lookup yields CDR1 MNHNS and CDR2 SASEGT. The length of the CDR3 is 16 residues. The CDR3 loop reads CASSVEGTNSAGELFF. The CDR3 DNA sequence: TGTGCCAGCAGTGTTGAGGGTACTAATTCTGCCGGGGAGCTGTTTTTT.

The V gene is TRBV7-4, the J gene TRBJ2-3; D possibly corresponds to TRBD2 (5 bases). Germline assignment: CDR1 SGHVT and CDR2 SQSDAQ. V lost 4 bases to trimming and J lost 0 bases, with 11 bases between them. CDR3 length equals 15 residues. CDR3 nucleotides: TGTGCCAGCAGCTCCAGGCGGGCTAGCACAGATACGCAGTATTTT. The encoded protein is CASSSRRASTDTQYF.

The CDR3 spells CASSPGDRPYNEQFF. The CDR3 DNA follows: TGTGCCAGCAGCCCGGGGGACAGGCCATACAATGAGCAGTTCTTC. This chain uses TRBV7-2 with TRBJ2-1, with TRBD1 matching over 8 bases. In germline, CDR1 is SGHTA, CDR2 FQGNSA. This CDR3 has 15 residues. The V segment lost 5 bases and the J segment 4 bases; nucleotides outside the gene matches: 7. Full variable domain (rest looked up from reference TRBV7-2 and TRBJ2-1): GAGVSQSPSNKVTEKGKDVELRCDPISGHTALYWYRQSLGQGLEFLIYFQGNSAPDKSGLPSDRFSAERTGGSVSTLTIQRTQQEDSAVYLCASSPGDRPYNEQFFGPGTRLTVL.

As concerns this clonotype: Just one base apart from a much larger clone, this may be a read error. The V and J genes are TRBV7-9 and TRBJ2-6, with no clear D. The DNA end favors TRBJ2-1, so the J call may be wrong. Germline CDR1 is SEHNR and CDR2 is FQNEAQ (reference sequence). CDR3 length: 13 amino acids. The DNA for the CDR3 is TGTGCCAGCAGCCCGCTGAACTCCTACGAGCAGTTCTTC. Translation gives CASSPLNSYEQFF.

This clonotype was counted ten times or more. This rearrangement joins TRBV6-4 to TRBJ2-1, with a tentative D call TRBD1 (5 bases). The CDR3 is made up of 14 amino acids. Per germline, CDR1 MRHNA and CDR2 SNTAGT. V was clipped by 4 bases and J by 7 bases, with 14 bases between them. CDR3 coding DNA: TGTGCCAGCAGTGCCACGACAGAGGTGAATGAGCAGTTCTTC. Translated: CASSATTEVNEQFF.

The chain recombines TRBV7-2 with TRBJ2-5; TRBD2 matches at 11 bases. Gene TRBJ2-7 matches the end of the DNA better, so the J call may be wrong. Looked up from germline, CDR1 is SGHTA and CDR2 is FQGNSA. CDR3 length: 15 amino acids. The CDR3 region has the DNA TGTGCCAGCAGCCCATTAGCGGGAGGGCCTAGCGAGCAGTACTTC. Residues: CASSPLAGGPSEQYF.

This clonotype is judged medium-sized. Compared with germline, one end of the junction differs, possibly owing to a read error. The rearrangement uses TRBV7-3 and TRBJ2-7, with D possibly matching TRBD1 (6 bases). The CDR3 runs to 16 residues. Germline CDR1 and CDR2: SGHTA and FQGTGA. The CDR3 reads CASSLTRTAYNSPLHF. DNA of the CDR3: TGTGCCAGCAGCTTAACTAGGACAGCTTATAATTCACCCCTCCACTTC.

The chain couples TRBV4-2 to TRBJ2-3, with TRBD1 matching 7 bases. Germline V gives CDR1 LGHNA, CDR2 YNFKEQ. V trimming: 2 bases; J trimming: 6 bases; junction bases outside the gene matches: 11. The CDR3 contains 16 residues. The CDR3 nucleotides are TGTGCCAGCAGCCAACCTGACAGGGCTGAGGGGGATACGCAGTATTTT. Its protein is CASSQPDRAEGDTQYF.

This chain links TRBV7-2 with TRBJ2-7; D gene ambiguous. The CDR3 spans 13 residues. Germline V gives CDR1 SGHTA, CDR2 FQGNSA. V was clipped by 4 bases and J by 6 bases, with 13 bases between them. Here the CDR3 reads CASSSSLGSEQYF. CDR3 bases: TGTGCCAGCAGCTCAAGTCTGGGATCCGAGCAGTACTTC.